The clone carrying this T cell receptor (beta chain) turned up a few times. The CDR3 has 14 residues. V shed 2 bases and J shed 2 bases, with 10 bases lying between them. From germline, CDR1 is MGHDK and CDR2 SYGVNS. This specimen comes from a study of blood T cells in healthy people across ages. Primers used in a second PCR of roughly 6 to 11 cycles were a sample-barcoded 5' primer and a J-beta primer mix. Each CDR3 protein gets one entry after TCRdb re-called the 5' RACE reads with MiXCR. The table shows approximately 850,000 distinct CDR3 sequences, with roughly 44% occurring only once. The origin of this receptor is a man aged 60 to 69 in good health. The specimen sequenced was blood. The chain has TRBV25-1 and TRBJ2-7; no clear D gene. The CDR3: CASSERQFPYEQYF. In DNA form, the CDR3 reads TGTGCCAGCAGTGAACGACAATTCCCCTACGAGCAGTACTTC.